This TCR beta chain was identified in a study of blood T cells in healthy people across ages. General study points: PBMCs left unsorted prevented a conclusive naive versus antigen-experienced comparison. It was the long-lived donors that had more naive CD4+ cells and higher diversity than aged donors.

This clonotype has more than one count but fewer than ten. Its antigen is still unknown. Losses at the gene ends were 1 base for V and 7 bases for J; bases not matched to a gene: 4. The CDR3 loop spans 15 amino acids. From germline, CDR1 is MGHRA and CDR2 YSYEKL. Combining a sample-barcoded 5' primer with a J-beta primer mix, a second PCR ran for roughly 7 to 12 cycles. Each single sample gave us at least 2.5 million CDR3-containing paired-end reads. TCRdb ran MiXCR on the 5' RACE reads and lists one entry per CDR3 protein. This table has more than 1 million distinct CDR3 sequences, more than 35% appearing once. With each sample, at least 5.5 micrograms of total RNA were extracted.

The source of this sequence is a woman aged 55-70 years in good health. The rearrangement joins TRBV4-1 to TRBJ2-1, with 10 bases matching TRBD1. Sequenced material: blood. Here the CDR3 DNA reads TGCGCCAGCAGCCAAGGACAGGGGGCTCGGAATGAGCAGTTCTTC. This sequence encodes CASSQGQGARNEQFF.